This T cell receptor (beta chain) was found in a study of cytomegalovirus exposure and HLA in healthy donors. Across the whole study: As released early, the data held roughly 85 million unique TCRs from HLA-typed donors.

PCR was performed using 60 Vbeta and 13 Jbeta primers. Generated by immunoSEQ multiplex PCR, the TCRdb table keeps only in-frame clones and is missing some. The sample has 95,000 or so clones, about 77% seen once. About this clone itself: Its antigen is still unknown.

The germline gives CDR1 SGHTA, CDR2 FQGNSA. CDR3 length: 17 residues. Deletions cut 1 base from V and 0 bases from J, with 13 bases between. General study findings and limits: An analysis done earlier found most TCR beta V segments productive about 87% or about 30% of the time. Confirmation in vitro established that three CMV-associated chains were specific for CMV antigens.

The TCR comes from a woman in her forties in good health and CMV-seronegative. The sample taken for sequencing was PBMCs. This chain connects TRBV7-2 to TRBJ1-5, with D perhaps matching TRBD1 (5 bases). The CDR3 loop is CASSLEGRTISNQPQHF. The CDR3 DNA reads as TGTGCCAGCAGCTTAGAGGGACGGACTATTAGCAATCAGCCCCAGCATTTT. Full variable domain (outside the CDR3, taken from reference TRBV7-2 and TRBJ1-5): GAGVSQSPSNKVTEKGKDVELRCDPISGHTALYWYRQSLGQGLEFLIYFQGNSAPDKSGLPSDRFSAERTGGSVSTLTIQRTQQEDSAVYLCASSLEGRTISNQPQHFGDGTRLSIL.